This TCR beta chain was retrieved from a study of cytomegalovirus exposure and HLA in healthy donors. Looking at the study overall: Earlier work reported approximately 110 million unique TCR beta sequences from about 180 million T cells. Whole-study findings and limits: Three CMV-associated chains were confirmed in vitro to be specific for CMV antigens. Later, an analysis found that common viral pathogens appeared to be linked with several of the most significant clusters.

13 Jbeta primers and 60 Vbeta primers were used for the PCR. TCRdb's copy holds only in-frame clones and misses some; the assay was immunoSEQ multiplex PCR. The sample includes some 91,000 clones, about 89% of them seen just once. Though probably carrying unrecorded immune exposures, donors were nominally healthy at sampling. Germline V lookup: CDR1 SGHNT, CDR2 YYREEE (reference sequence). V gave up 4 bases and J gave up 1 base, with 5 bases separating them. The CDR3 runs to 12 residues. As regards this clone: What it recognizes is unknown.

Sequenced material: PBMCs. This clonotype was obtained from a man aged 25 to 40 in good health and CMV-seropositive. V and J are TRBV5-4 and TRBJ1-1; tentatively, D is TRBD1 (5 bases). The CDR3 is CASSRGNTEAFF. The CDR3 region has the DNA TGTGCCAGCAGCAGGGGGAACACTGAAGCTTTCTTT.